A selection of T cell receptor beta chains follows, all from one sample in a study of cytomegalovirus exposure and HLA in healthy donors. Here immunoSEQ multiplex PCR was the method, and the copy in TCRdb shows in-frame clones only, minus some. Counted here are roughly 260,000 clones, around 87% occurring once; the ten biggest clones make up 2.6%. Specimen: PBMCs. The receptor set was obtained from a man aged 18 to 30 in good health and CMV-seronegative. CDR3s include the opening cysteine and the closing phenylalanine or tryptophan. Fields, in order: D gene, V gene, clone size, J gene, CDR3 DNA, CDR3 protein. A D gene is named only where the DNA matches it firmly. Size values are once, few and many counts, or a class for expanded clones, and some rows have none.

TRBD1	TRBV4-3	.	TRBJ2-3	TGCGCCAGCAGCCAAGACAGGACAGGGGGCACAGATACGCAGTATTTT	CASSQDRTGGTDTQYF
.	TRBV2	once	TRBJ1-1	TGTGCCACCCGGACTGACACTGAAGCTTTCTTT	CATRTDTEAFF
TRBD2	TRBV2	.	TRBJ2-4	TGTGCCAGCAGGGAGACTAGCGGACTAGCCAAAAACATTCAGTACTTC	CASRETSGLAKNIQYF
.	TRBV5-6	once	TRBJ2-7	TGTGCCAACAGCTTTAGTCGAGAGCAGTACTTC	CANSFSREQYF
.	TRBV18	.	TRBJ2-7	TGTGCCAGCTCTGGGACAATGGCCGGAGCTGGGGAGCAGTACTTC	CASSGTMAGAGEQYF
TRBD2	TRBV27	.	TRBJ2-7	TGTGCCAGCAGTACACGGACTAGCGGGGCCCCCTACGAGCAGTACTTC	CASSTRTSGAPYEQYF
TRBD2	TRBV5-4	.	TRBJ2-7	TGTGCCAGCAGCTCCGGACTAGCGGGAGGGCTCCACGAGCAGTACTTC	CASSSGLAGGLHEQYF
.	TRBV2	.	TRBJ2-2	TGTGCCAGCAGTGAGCGGGCCATGAACACCGGGGAGCTGTTTTTT	CASSERAMNTGELFF
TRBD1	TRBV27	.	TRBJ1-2	TGTGCCAGCAGTACGTGGGACAGGGTCAGTGGCTACACCTTC	CASSTWDRVSGYTF
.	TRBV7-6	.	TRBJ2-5	TGTGCCAGCAGCCCGGGTACCCAAGAGACCCAGTACTTC	CASSPGTQETQYF
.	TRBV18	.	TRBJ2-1	TGTGCCAGCTCACCGGAGGGGCGAGCTAGTAGGTTCAATGAGCAGTTCTTC	CASSPEGRASRFNEQFF
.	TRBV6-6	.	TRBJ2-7	TGTGCCAGCAGAACAGGGAGCTACGAGCAGTACTTC	CASRTGSYEQYF
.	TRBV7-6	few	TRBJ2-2	TGTGCCAGCAGCCCCCTGAACGGCGGGGAGCTGTTTTTT	CASSPLNGGELFF
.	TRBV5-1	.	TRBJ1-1	TGCGCCAGCAGCTTGGGGCCAGACACTGAAGCTTTCTTT	CASSLGPDTEAFF
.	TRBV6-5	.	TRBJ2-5	TGTGCCAGCAGTTACGGAGGTCCATCCGCGGAGACCCAGTACTTC	CASSYGGPSAETQYF
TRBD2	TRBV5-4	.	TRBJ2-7	TGTGCCAGCAGCTTGCCACTAGCGGGAGATAAAGAGCAGTACTTC	CASSLPLAGDKEQYF
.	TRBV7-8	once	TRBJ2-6	TGTGCCAGCAGCTTCGTCTACAGGGACACCGGGGCCAACGTCCTGACTTTC	CASSFVYRDTGANVLTF
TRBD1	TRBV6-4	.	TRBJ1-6	TGTGCCAGCAGTGACGGGACAGGGGTTTCACCCCTCCACTTT	CASSDGTGVSPLHF
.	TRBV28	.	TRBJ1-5	TGTGCCAGCACTCCCGCACTATCGGGGTTAGGTCAGCCCCAGCATTTT	CASTPALSGLGQPQHF
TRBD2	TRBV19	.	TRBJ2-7	TGTGCCAGTTCAAGAACGGGAGGGAACTACGAGCAGTACTTC	CASSRTGGNYEQYF
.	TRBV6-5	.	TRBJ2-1	TGTGCCAGCAGTTACGGCCAGGTGTATAATGAGCAGTTCTTC	CASSYGQVYNEQFF
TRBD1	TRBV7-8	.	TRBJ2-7	TGTGCCAGCAGCTTCCGACAGGGGGCTATCGAGCAGTACTTC	CASSFRQGAIEQYF
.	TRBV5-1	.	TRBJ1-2	TGCGCCAGCAGGTATGGGGAGACCTATGGCTACACCTTC	CASRYGETYGYTF
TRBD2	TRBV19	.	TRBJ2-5	TGTGCCAGTAGTCGGGGGGGCGGTGAGACCCAGTACTTC	CASSRGGGETQYF
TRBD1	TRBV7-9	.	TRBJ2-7	TGTGCCAGCAGCTTTGACAGGGAAGGCGAGCAGTACTTC	CASSFDREGEQYF
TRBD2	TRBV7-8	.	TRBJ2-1	TGTGCCAGCAGCTTACGTGTGTCCGGACTAGCGGGAGATGAGCAGTTCTTC	CASSLRVSGLAGDEQFF
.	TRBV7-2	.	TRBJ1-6	TGTGCCAGCACCACCGTCCAGGGAGGCTCACCCCTCCACTTT	CASTTVQGGSPLHF
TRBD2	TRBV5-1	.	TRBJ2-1	TGCGCCAGCAGCTTGGAATCTAGCGGGGCAAATGAGCAGTTCTTC	CASSLESSGANEQFF